The T cell receptor beta chain described here comes from a study of shared T cell receptors in the human thymus. Germline V gene data show CDR1 as MNHNY and CDR2 as SVGAGI (reference sequence). The V gene lost 5 bases and the J gene lost 6 bases, with 8 bases spanning the gap. CDR3 length: 12 amino acids. TCRdb's copy holds only in-frame clones and misses some; the assay was immunoSEQ multiplex PCR. This sample has about 540,000 clones, with approximately 78% found just once. The same data also went into a second study, on human thymus T cells. According to that study: Thymus was obtained from resections taken during corrective heart surgery.

Sequencing was performed on thymocytes. The receptor comes from a boy under three years old with a congenital heart defect. J is TRBJ1-3 and V is TRBV6-6; possibly TRBD1 for D (5 bases). CDR3 residues: CASSRQSNTIYF. The CDR3 nucleotides read TGTGCCAGCAGTCGACAGTCAAACACCATATATTTT.